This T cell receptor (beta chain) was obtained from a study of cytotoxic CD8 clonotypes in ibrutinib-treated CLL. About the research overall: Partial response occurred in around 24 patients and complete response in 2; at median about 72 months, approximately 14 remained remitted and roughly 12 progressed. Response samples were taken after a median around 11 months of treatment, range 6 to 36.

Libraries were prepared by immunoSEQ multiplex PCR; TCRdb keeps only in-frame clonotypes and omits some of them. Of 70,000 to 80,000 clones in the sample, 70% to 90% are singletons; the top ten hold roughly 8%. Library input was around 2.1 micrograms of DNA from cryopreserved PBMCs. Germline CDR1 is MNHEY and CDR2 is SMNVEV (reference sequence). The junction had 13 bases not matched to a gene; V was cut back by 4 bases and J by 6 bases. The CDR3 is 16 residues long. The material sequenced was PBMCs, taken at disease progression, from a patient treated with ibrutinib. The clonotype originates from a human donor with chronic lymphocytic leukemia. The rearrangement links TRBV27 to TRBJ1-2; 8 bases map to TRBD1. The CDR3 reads CASSYKAGTGYNGYTF. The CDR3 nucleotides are TGTGCCAGCAGTTATAAGGCCGGGACAGGTTATAATGGCTACACCTTC.